The present T cell receptor (beta chain) was sequenced within a study of blood T cell repertoires in COVID-19 (dated by TCRdb to 2019 to 2021). In terms of the full investigation: Collaborator samples came from the United States, Italy and Spain and covered acute and convalescent phases of COVID-19. The material from the prospective study consisted of cDNA or gDNA derived from T cells, B-cell-depleted T cells, or PBMCs. Deeply sampled blood TCRbeta repertoires from subjects exposed to, actively infected with, or recovered from COVID-19 were included in the dataset. The repertoires were released in a freely available public database meant as a resource for research on the immune response to SARS-CoV-2. The samples were drawn from the first 160 participants of the ongoing ImmuneRACE study and from 1,254 subjects provided by 6 global collaborators. The sample metadata nearly always contained a de-identified subject ID, COVID-19 status, age in years and sex. HLA class I and class II types, where available, came from metadata supplied by the sample provider rather than from assay-based typing.

In the prospective study, participants were roughly 18 to 90 years old, resided in about two dozen geographic areas of the United States, and were enrolled through a virtual design. To assign participants to cohorts, the prospective study relied on clinical history that participants themselves reported in a screening survey and a study questionnaire. Exposed participants were defined as having been in contact with someone with a PCR-confirmed or clinician-diagnosed COVID-19 case within 2 weeks of study entry. Mobile phlebotomists in the prospective study collected whole blood, serum and a nasopharyngeal or oropharyngeal swab from every participant. Participants in the prospective study had the option to provide additional blood draws and questionnaires over a roughly 2-month period. Before DNA extraction, blood samples from the prospective study were shipped at room temperature or frozen. Worth noting for this clone: Its antigen specificity is not known. The record has no base qualities; no much larger clone is one base away.

TCRbeta CDR3 regions were amplified from genomic DNA by means of the immunoSEQ Assay, a bias-controlled multiplex PCR. Turning to the authors' computational methods: Nucleated cell counts per sample were estimated from amplification of reference gene primers within the assay. To quantify the absolute abundance of each unique TCRbeta CDR3 rearrangement, sequence reads were collapsed and filtered. For each sample, productive Simpson clonality was calculated as the square root of Simpson's diversity index across productive rearrangements. In its TCRdb copy, this immuneACCESS table keeps in-frame sequences only and misses some clones. Where compared with another copy, unresolved V genes explain less than half of these, and the others have no known cause. That table gives V, J and clone size, and the DNA gave D and trimming. In all, the sample holds some 320,000 clones, and roughly 90% of those were seen once. Almost 4% of the sample comes from the top ten.

Findings and caveats that apply to the study as a whole: The amount of clinical and demographic metadata varied by source and participant and was provided uncurated.

The germline V gene supplies CDR1 ENHRY and CDR2 SYGVKD. There are 22 amino acids in the CDR3, from cysteine to phenylalanine inclusive. Just CDR3 DNA is preserved here, 66 bases in frame from base 1. Germline trimming: 0 bases from V, 0 bases from J; junction bases outside gene matches: 21. Sequencing was performed on PBMCs or T cells enriched from blood (not recorded which). This sequence was found in a young woman who had been exposed to COVID-19. Recombination connected TRBV10-3 to TRBJ2-7; the junction holds 9 bases that match TRBD1. The CDR3: CAISESRAISGTGSTSSYEQYF. The DNA sequence is given as TGTGCCATCAGTGAGTCGAGGGCGATCTCCGGGACAGGGTCGACGAGCTCCTACGAGCAGTACTTC.